Below are 30 T cell receptor beta chains sequenced from a single sample in a study of T cells expressing NK-cell markers. TCRdb derives one entry per CDR3 protein from the 5' RACE reads, leaving out DNA. This repertoire includes some 300,000 distinct CDR3 sequences. The sample consisted of blood T cells: a sorted CD56 or NKG2C T cell subset, CD4+ or CD8+ T cells, or bulk PBMC T cells (not recorded which). The receptors stem from a man aged 18 to 35 in good health.

This chain connects TRBV12-3 or TRBV12-4 to TRBJ1-4; TCRdb returns TRBD1, unconfirmable since there is no DNA. The length of the CDR3 is 14 residues. CDR3 amino acids: CASSLGTRSEKLFF.

The chain employs TRBV5-5 and TRBJ2-3; TCRdb names TRBD1, which stays unverified in the absence of DNA. This CDR3 contains 15 residues. Germline values: CDR1 SGHKS, CDR2 YYEKEE (reference sequence). CDR3: CASSNHRDSTDTQYF. The full variable domain, its missing parts supplied by reference TRBV5-5 and TRBJ2-3, is DAGVTQSPTHLIKTRGQQVTLRCSPISGHKSVSWYQQVLGQGPQFIFQYYEKEERGRGNFPDRFSARQFPNYSSELNVNALLLGDSALYLCASSNHRDSTDTQYFGPGTRLTVL.

V and J are TRBV10-3 and TRBJ1-4; there is no DNA to check the TCRdb D call of TRBD1. The CDR3 extends over 14 amino acids. The germline CDR1 and CDR2 sequences are ENHRY and SYGVKD. CDR3 in amino acids: CAISEGRTNEKLFF.

The rearrangement joins TRBV24-1 to TRBJ2-2. Germline CDR1 KGHDR, CDR2 SFDVKD. This CDR3 is built from 12 residues. The CDR3: CATSSGTGELFF.

The V gene is TRBV5-1, the J gene TRBJ2-1; checking the TCRdb D call of TRBD2 is not possible without DNA. Germline-derived CDR1 and CDR2 are SGHRS and YFSETQ. CDR3 length: 16 amino acids. CDR3 in amino acids: CASSPERGPPSNEQFF.

This chain links TRBV29-1 with TRBJ1-2. The CDR3 is made up of 11 amino acids. Germline CDR1 reads SQVTM; CDR2 reads ANQGSEA. CDR3: CSVGQEYGYTF.

This chain joins TRBV6-4 and TRBJ2-1. Germline V lookup: CDR1 MRHNA, CDR2 SNTAGT. The CDR3 runs 13 residues. The CDR3 protein is CASSDSPYNEQFF.

This chain joins TRBV6-2 or TRBV6-3 and TRBJ2-1; the TCRdb call, TRBD1, lacks DNA for checking. CDR1 and CDR2 (germline): MNHEY, SVGEGT. The CDR3 extends over 16 amino acids. The CDR3 reads CASSYSGPRGYNEQFF.

The chain is built from TRBV27 and TRBJ2-3. The CDR3 contains 14 residues. Germline CDR1 reads MNHEY; CDR2 reads SMNVEV (reference sequence). The CDR3 sequence: CASRTYLSTDTQYF.

V and J are TRBV6-2 or TRBV6-3 and TRBJ1-5; TCRdb gives TRBD1 as the D gene, but with no DNA this cannot be confirmed. The CDR3 has 17 amino acids. The germline CDR1 and CDR2 sequences are MNHEY and SVGEGT. The CDR3 is CASSYTWTDYSNQPQHF.

The chain is built from TRBV29-1 and TRBJ2-1; TCRdb's D call, TRBD1, is unchecked because there is no DNA. The germline gives CDR1 SQVTM, CDR2 ANQGSEA. CDR3 length equals 19 residues. The CDR3 loop reads CSVWVGGTETGSSYNEQFF.

The genes are TRBV20-1 and TRBJ2-3; the D gene TCRdb calls, TRBD2, cannot be checked with no DNA. This CDR3 has 12 amino acids. Germline CDR1 DFQATT, CDR2 SNEGSKA (reference sequence). The CDR3: CRSGRGTDTQYF.

The gene calls are TRBV6-5 and TRBJ1-3. The germline CDR1 and CDR2 sequences are MNHEY and SVGAGI. CDR3 length equals 15 residues. CDR3 region: CASSYSVGSGNTIYF.

V is TRBV6-5 and J is TRBJ1-4. CDR3 size: 13 residues. From germline, CDR1 is MNHEY and CDR2 SVGAGI. The CDR3 spells CAGGRSGDEKLFF.

The chain employs TRBV12-5 and TRBJ2-3. CDR3 length equals 12 residues. Germline V gene sequence: CDR1 LGHNT, CDR2 FRNRAP. The CDR3 sequence: CASGLTTDTQYF.

The chain joins TRBV15 to TRBJ2-3. Germline V gives CDR1 LNHNV, CDR2 YYDKDF (reference sequence). There are 14 residues in the CDR3. CDR3 amino acids: CATSRGSSTDTQYF.

The chain links TRBV7-9 to TRBJ2-4. Germline CDR1 is SEHNR and CDR2 is FQNEAQ (reference sequence). The CDR3 runs 14 residues. CDR3 loop: CASSTVRAKNIQYF. The full variable domain, rest sourced from reference TRBV7-9 and TRBJ2-4, is DTGVSQNPRHKITKRGQNVTFRCDPISEHNRLYWYRQTLGQGPEFLTYFQNEAQLEKSRLLSDRFSAERPKGSFSTLEIQRTEQGDSAMYLCASSTVRAKNIQYFGAGTRLSVL.

The chain couples TRBV12-3 or TRBV12-4 to TRBJ1-2; TCRdb designates TRBD1, a call that cannot be tested without DNA. The length of the CDR3 is 17 residues. This CDR3 is CASSPDQVFPGYYGYTF.

V and J are TRBV5-1 and TRBJ2-4; lacking DNA, the TRBD1 call made by TCRdb goes unchecked. From germline, CDR1 is SGHRS and CDR2 YFSETQ. The CDR3 contains 14 residues. CDR3 region: CASSPNDRGGIQYF. The full variable domain, rest sourced from reference TRBV5-1 and TRBJ2-4, is KAGVTQTPRYLIKTRGQQVTLSCSPISGHRSVSWYQQTPGQGLQFLFEYFSETQRNKGNFPGRFSGRQFSNSRSEMNVSTLELGDSALYLCASSPNDRGGIQYFGAGTRLSVL.

This sequence joins TRBV7-9 and TRBJ1-1; TCRdb selects TRBD1, and the lack of DNA leaves this call unchecked. This CDR3 has 14 residues. From germline, CDR1 is SEHNR and CDR2 FQNEAQ (reference sequence). Here the CDR3 reads CASSRGTRRSEAFF. The full variable domain, its missing parts supplied by reference TRBV7-9 and TRBJ1-1, is DTGVSQNPRHKITKRGQNVTFRCDPISEHNRLYWYRQTLGQGPEFLTYFQNEAQLEKSRLLSDRFSAERPKGSFSTLEIQRTEQGDSAMYLCASSRGTRRSEAFFGQGTRLTVV.

The rearrangement uses TRBV15 and TRBJ2-2. The CDR3 contains 15 residues. CDR1 is LNHNV and CDR2 is YYDKDF in the germline V gene (reference sequence). The CDR3: CATSRDLSGAGELFF.

The chain's CDR3 is CASSPGSWTYEQYF. The rearrangement uses TRBV18 and TRBJ2-7. The CDR3 runs to 14 residues. Per germline, CDR1 KGHSH and CDR2 LQKENI.

V usage is TRBV5-5 and J usage is TRBJ2-7; TCRdb selects TRBD1, and the lack of DNA leaves this call unchecked. CDR3 length: 14 residues. Germline V gene lookup returns CDR1 SGHKS and CDR2 YYEKEE (reference sequence). This CDR3 reads CASSPGQGAYEQYF.

The chain employs TRBV12-3 or TRBV12-4 and TRBJ2-7; TCRdb returns TRBD2, unconfirmable since there is no DNA. The CDR3 contains 16 residues. The chain's CDR3 is CASSLGRLVPELEQYF.

Here the CDR3 reads CASSSPGRDQETQYF. The chain has TRBV12-3 or TRBV12-4 and TRBJ2-5. The CDR3 runs 15 residues.

The chain uses TRBV6-2 or TRBV6-3 and TRBJ2-1; the D call from TCRdb, TRBD2, cannot be confirmed without DNA. The CDR3 is 13 residues long. CDR1 is MNHEY and CDR2 is SVGEGT in the germline V gene. The CDR3: CASSYATRNEQFF.

The CDR3 protein is CASRPFGTGEKNIQYF. This chain joins TRBV27 and TRBJ2-4; TCRdb's D call, TRBD1, is unchecked because there is no DNA. The CDR3 has 16 amino acids. Per germline, CDR1 MNHEY and CDR2 SMNVEV (reference sequence).

The chain carries TRBV27 and TRBJ2-1; the TCRdb call, TRBD2, lacks DNA for checking. CDR1 is MNHEY, CDR2 SMNVEV, per germline (reference sequence). CDR3 length: 18 amino acids. The chain's CDR3 is CASSLSLGLADPGNEQFF.

This chain joins TRBV6-5 and TRBJ2-1. This CDR3 is 16 amino acids long. Germline CDR1 and CDR2: MNHEY and SVGAGI. The CDR3 region is CASSYGLWSSYNEQFF.

This chain's CDR3 is CSASSGNTDTQYF. The chain is built from TRBV20-1 and TRBJ2-3; the D call from TCRdb, TRBD2, cannot be confirmed without DNA. CDR3 length: 13 residues. Germline V gives CDR1 DFQATT, CDR2 SNEGSKA (reference sequence).